These 11 T cell receptor beta chains came from one sample sequenced in a study of T cell responses to AZD1222 COVID-19 vaccine. The table came from immunoSEQ multiplex PCR; TCRdb's copy has only in-frame clones and leaves some out. The sample lists approximately 150,000 clones, 90% to 95% occurring once. This material consisted of peripheral blood, taken 28 days after the second AZD1222 dose. The source is an adult who received the AZD1222 COVID-19 vaccine.

The J gene is TRBJ2-7, the V gene TRBV5-6, with 9 bases lining up with TRBD1. This CDR3 is 15 amino acids long. The V gene end was trimmed by 4 bases and the J gene end by 2 bases; junction bases not matched to a gene: 7. The germline CDR1 and CDR2 sequences are SGHDT and YYEEEE. CDR3 sequence (DNA): TGTGCCAGCAGCCGGGGACAGGGCGCTACCTACGAGCAGTACTTC. Protein: CASSRGQGATYEQYF.

This chain joins TRBV10-3 and TRBJ1-5; D possibly corresponds to TRBD1 (5 bases). Between the trimmed V and J ends, which lost 3 bases and 2 bases, there was a span of 8 bases. This CDR3 spans 14 amino acids. Germline CDR1 ENHRY, CDR2 SYGVKD. This CDR3 reads CAISEKGGNQPQHF. The CDR3 DNA sequence: TGTGCCATCAGTGAAAAAGGGGGCAATCAGCCCCAGCATTTT.

The chain has TRBV25-1 and TRBJ1-5; TRBD1 might be the D (6 bases). Trimming cost V 3 bases and J 4 bases, with 13 bases left between them. The CDR3 length is 15 residues. Per germline, CDR1 MGHDK and CDR2 SYGVNS. The chain's CDR3 is CASSERGAMNQPQHF. The CDR3, as DNA: TGTGCCAGCAGTGAGAGGGGGGCCATGAATCAGCCCCAGCATTTT.

The V call is TRBV5-4, the J call TRBJ1-6, with D uncertain. Germline values: CDR1 SGHNT, CDR2 YYREEE (reference sequence). The CDR3 length is 16 residues. The V and J ends lost 1 base and 6 bases respectively, with 14 bases between them. In DNA, the CDR3 is TGTGCCAGCAGCTTGATGGGGAACTGGGGTAATTCACCCCTCCACTTT. It codes for CASSLMGNWGNSPLHF.

This chain joins TRBV15 and TRBJ1-2, with TRBD1 as a possible D gene (5 bases). CDR1 is LNHNV and CDR2 is YYDKDF in the germline V gene (reference sequence). This CDR3 has 14 amino acids. V lost 1 base and J 6 bases, leaving 12 bases between the germline ends. This chain's CDR3 is CATSRGEGADGYTF. The CDR3, as DNA: TGTGCCACCAGCAGAGGGGAAGGGGCGGATGGCTACACCTTC.

The chain recombines TRBV24-1 with TRBJ2-1; D tentatively reads TRBD1 or TRBD2 (5 bases each). This CDR3 has 16 amino acids. V was cut by 4 bases and J by 8 bases, with 20 bases left in between. Germline V lookup: CDR1 KGHDR, CDR2 SFDVKD. The CDR3 bases are TGTGCCACCAGTGAGCCCTCAGCGGACACGGGCGATGAGCAGTTCTTC. As protein: CATSEPSADTGDEQFF.

This clone was found once. The genes are TRBV2 and TRBJ1-2; D is unresolved. With 6 bases removed from V and 4 bases from J, the gap between germline ends came to 12 bases. There are 13 residues in the CDR3. CDR1 and CDR2 (germline): SNHLY, FYNNEI. The CDR3 loop is CASRPGLTYGYTF. In DNA, the CDR3 is TGTGCCAGCAGACCCGGGCTCACCTATGGCTACACCTTC.

V and J are TRBV3-1 (or the pseudogene TRBV3-2) and TRBJ1-2; possible D gene TRBD1, 5 bases. V was pared by 4 bases and J by 4 bases, with 16 bases between. Per the germline V gene, CDR1 is LGHDT and CDR2 is YNNKEL (reference sequence). The CDR3 sequence is 15 residues long. The CDR3 here is CASSPEPGVVYGYTF. CDR3 bases: TGTGCCAGCAGCCCTGAGCCGGGGGTGGTCTATGGCTACACCTTC.

Worth noting for this clone: The same CDR3 also results from other DNA sequences found in this sample. The chain carries TRBV10-3 and TRBJ1-5; D remains ambiguous. CDR1 and CDR2 from the germline V gene are ENHRY and SYGVKD. The length of the CDR3 is 13 residues. The V and J ends lost 3 bases and 2 bases respectively, with 5 bases between them. The CDR3 DNA sequence: TGTGCCATCAGTGAAAGCGGCAATCAGCCCCAGCATTTT. It translates to CAISESGNQPQHF.

This sequence joins TRBV27 and TRBJ1-6; D remains ambiguous. V lost 7 bases to trimming and J lost 6 bases, with 10 bases between them. This CDR3 is 13 amino acids long. CDR1 is MNHEY and CDR2 is SMNVEV in the germline V gene (reference sequence). CDR3 sequence: CASKLQPNSPLHF. The CDR3 DNA reads as TGTGCCAGCAAGTTACAGCCTAATTCACCCCTCCACTTT.

The chain links TRBV25-1 to TRBJ1-5, with 10 bases matching TRBD1. V lost 0 bases, J lost 7 bases, and 12 bases stayed unmatched. This CDR3 has 18 residues. Per the germline V gene, CDR1 is MGHDK and CDR2 is SYGVNS. The DNA for the CDR3 is TGTGCCAGCAGTGAATATGGCCTCGGGGACAGGGGACGACAGCCCCAGCATTTT. Translating it yields CASSEYGLGDRGRQPQHF. Supplemented by reference TRBV25-1 and TRBJ1-5, the full variable domain reads EADIYQTPRYLVIGTGKKITLECSQTMGHDKMYWYQQDPGMELHLIHYSYGVNSTEKGDLSSESTVSRIRTEHFPLTLESARPSHTSQYLCASSEYGLGDRGRQPQHFGDGTRLSIL.